This T cell receptor (beta chain) was captured in a study of T cell responses to AZD1222 COVID-19 vaccine. Only in-frame clones appear in the TCRdb table, and some are missing; sequencing was by immunoSEQ multiplex PCR. Of about 130,000 clones listed, about 93% are singletons. The count of this clone is one. What it binds is unknown. Germline lookup yields CDR1 LGHDT and CDR2 YNNKEL (reference sequence). The CDR3 consists of 14 residues. Trimming at V came to 0 bases and at J to 4 bases, leaving 2 bases not matched to a gene. The study's findings and limits: In all cases, repertoires were sampled only after the peak T cell response. There were mostly white British donors and more females than males, and clonal diversity was possibly underestimated. Baseline serostatus was positive in only six AZD1222 recipients.

The sequencing used peripheral blood, collected on day 0 of AZD1222 vaccination. V and J are TRBV3-1 (or the pseudogene TRBV3-2) and TRBJ2-7; 8 bases agree with TRBD2. This TCR came from an adult in good health. CDR3 in amino acids: CASSQDRGGYEQYF. DNA for the CDR3: TGTGCCAGCAGCCAAGATCGGGGGGGATACGAGCAGTACTTC.